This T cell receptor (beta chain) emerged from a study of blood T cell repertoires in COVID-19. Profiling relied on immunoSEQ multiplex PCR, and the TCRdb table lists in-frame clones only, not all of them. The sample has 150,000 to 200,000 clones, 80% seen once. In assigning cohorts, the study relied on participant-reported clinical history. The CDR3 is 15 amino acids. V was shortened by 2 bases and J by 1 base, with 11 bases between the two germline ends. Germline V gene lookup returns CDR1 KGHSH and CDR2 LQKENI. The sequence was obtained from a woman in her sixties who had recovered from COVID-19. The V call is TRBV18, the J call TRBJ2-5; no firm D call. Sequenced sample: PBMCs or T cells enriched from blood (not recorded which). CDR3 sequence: CASSPENGGQETQYF. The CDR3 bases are TGTGCCAGCTCACCAGAAAACGGCGGCCAAGAGACCCAGTACTTC.